This T cell receptor (beta chain) was captured in a study of T cell clusters in autoimmune cytopenias. Each sample's input was 200 to 250 ng genomic DNA, 38,000 or so genome equivalents. CDR3 length equals 13 residues. Germline CDR1 reads MNHEY; CDR2 reads SVGEGT. One tube held mixed TRB-A and TRB-B primer pools for touch-down PCR. From its re-call of the multiplex PCR reads, TCRdb lists each CDR3 protein once, without DNA. This sample contains about 7,200 distinct CDR3 sequences. Another study also made use of these data, one on T cell repertoires in aging, cancer and after chemotherapy.

Source material: peripheral blood. The TCR sequence derives from a human donor in good health. The V and J genes are TRBV6-2 or TRBV6-3 and TRBJ1-5. CDR3 region: CASSSLSLQPQHF.